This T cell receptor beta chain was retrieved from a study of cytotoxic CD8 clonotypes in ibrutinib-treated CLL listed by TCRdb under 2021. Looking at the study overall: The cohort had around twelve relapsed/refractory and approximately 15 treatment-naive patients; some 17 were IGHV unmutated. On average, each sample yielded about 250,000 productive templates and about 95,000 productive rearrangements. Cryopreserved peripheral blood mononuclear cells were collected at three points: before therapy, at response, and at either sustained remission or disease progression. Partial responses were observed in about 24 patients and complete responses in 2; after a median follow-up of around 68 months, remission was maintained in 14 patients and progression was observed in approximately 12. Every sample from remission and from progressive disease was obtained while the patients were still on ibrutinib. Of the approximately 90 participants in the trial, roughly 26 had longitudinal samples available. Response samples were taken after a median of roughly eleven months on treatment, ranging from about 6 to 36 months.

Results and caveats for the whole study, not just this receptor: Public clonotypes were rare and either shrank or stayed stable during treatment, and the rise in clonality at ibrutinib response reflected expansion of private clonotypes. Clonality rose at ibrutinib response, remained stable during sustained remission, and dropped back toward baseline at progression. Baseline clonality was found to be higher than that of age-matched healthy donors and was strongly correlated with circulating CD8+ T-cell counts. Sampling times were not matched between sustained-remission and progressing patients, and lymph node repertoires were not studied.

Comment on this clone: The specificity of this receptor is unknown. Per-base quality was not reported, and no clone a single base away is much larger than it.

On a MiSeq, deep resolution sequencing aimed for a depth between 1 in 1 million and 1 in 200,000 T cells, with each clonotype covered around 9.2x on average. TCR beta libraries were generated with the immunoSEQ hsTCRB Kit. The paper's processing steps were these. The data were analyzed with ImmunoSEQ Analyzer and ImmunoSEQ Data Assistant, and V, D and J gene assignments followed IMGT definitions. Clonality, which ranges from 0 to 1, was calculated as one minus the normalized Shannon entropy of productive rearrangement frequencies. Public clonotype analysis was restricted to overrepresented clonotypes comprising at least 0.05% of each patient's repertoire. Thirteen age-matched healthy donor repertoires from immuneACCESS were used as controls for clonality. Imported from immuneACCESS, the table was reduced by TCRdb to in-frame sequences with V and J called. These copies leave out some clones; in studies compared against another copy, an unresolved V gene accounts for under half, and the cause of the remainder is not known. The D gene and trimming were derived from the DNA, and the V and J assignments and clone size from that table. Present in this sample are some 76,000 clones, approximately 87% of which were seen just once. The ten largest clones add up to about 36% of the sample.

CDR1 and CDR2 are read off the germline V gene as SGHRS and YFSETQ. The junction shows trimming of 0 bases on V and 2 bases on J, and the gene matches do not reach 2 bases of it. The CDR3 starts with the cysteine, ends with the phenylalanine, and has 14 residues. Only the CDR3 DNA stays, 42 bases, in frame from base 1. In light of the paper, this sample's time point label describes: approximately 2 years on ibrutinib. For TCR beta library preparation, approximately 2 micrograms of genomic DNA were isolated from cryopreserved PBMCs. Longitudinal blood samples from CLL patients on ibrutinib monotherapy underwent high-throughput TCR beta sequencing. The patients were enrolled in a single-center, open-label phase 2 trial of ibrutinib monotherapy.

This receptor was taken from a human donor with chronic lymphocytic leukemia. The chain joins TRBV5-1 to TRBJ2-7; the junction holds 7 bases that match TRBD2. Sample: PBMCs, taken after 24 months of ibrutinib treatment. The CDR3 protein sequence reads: CASSLGLATYEQYF. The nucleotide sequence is TGCGCCAGCAGCTTGGGACTAGCAACCTACGAGCAGTACTTC.